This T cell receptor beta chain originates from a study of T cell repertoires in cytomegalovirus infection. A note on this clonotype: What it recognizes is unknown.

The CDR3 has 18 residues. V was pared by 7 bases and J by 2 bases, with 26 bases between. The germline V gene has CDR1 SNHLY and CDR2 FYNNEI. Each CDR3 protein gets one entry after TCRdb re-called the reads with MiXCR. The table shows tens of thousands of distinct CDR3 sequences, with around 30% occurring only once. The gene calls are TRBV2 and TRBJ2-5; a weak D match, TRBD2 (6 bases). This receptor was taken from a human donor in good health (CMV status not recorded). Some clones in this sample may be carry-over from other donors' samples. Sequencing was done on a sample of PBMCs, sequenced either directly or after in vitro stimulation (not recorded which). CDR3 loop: CASILSGGLFPLQETQYF. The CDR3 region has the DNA TGTGCCAGCATCCTCTCAGGAGGACTATTCCCTTTACAAGAGACCCAGTACTTC.